A single sample is the source of the 26 T cell receptor beta chains below, sequenced in a study of Ad26.COV2.S vaccination and SARS-CoV-2 variants. The treatment was: some 19 received Ad26.COV2.S at low or high dose, single or two shots; about 5 received placebo; per-sample allocation not given. Sample collection was performed on day 63 after the first vaccine or placebo injection. Assay used: immunoSEQ multiplex PCR; TCRdb lists only in-frame clones, some missing. The table has about 400,000 clones, approximately 90% seen once; the top ten hold around 1.9%. Source: peripheral blood, taken in a trial of Ad26.COV2.S vaccine versus placebo. The origin of the receptors is a person aged 18 to 59 who received the Ad26.COV2.S COVID-19 vaccine or a placebo.

The chain uses TRBV11-2 and TRBJ2-7; D is uncertain. Between the trimmed V and J ends, which lost 2 bases and 4 bases, there was a span of 9 bases. Germline V gives CDR1 SGHAT, CDR2 FQNNGV. This CDR3 is built from 13 residues. The CDR3 DNA reads as TGTGCCAGCAGCTTAATAATGGGATACGAGCAGTACTTC. It is translated as CASSLIMGYEQYF.

The gene calls are TRBV4-2 and TRBJ2-1, with unresolved D. Germline V lookup: CDR1 LGHNA, CDR2 YNFKEQ. The CDR3 length is 15 residues. Trimming stripped 0 bases from V and 5 bases from J, with 11 bases between. CDR3 nucleotides: TGTGCCAGCAGCCAAGATACCCGGCTAAACAATGAGCAGTTCTTC. This encodes CASSQDTRLNNEQFF.

This clone was picked up a small number of times. This sequence joins TRBV19 and TRBJ2-2; D perhaps matches TRBD2 (6 bases). Germline lookup yields CDR1 LNHDA and CDR2 SQIVND (reference sequence). CDR3 size: 14 residues. V lost 6 bases, J lost 4 bases, and 12 bases lay in between. CDR3 loop: CASSGRFTTGELFF. CDR3 DNA: TGTGCCAGTAGCGGGAGATTTACCACCGGGGAGCTGTTTTTT. The full variable domain, completed using reference TRBV19 and TRBJ2-2, is DGGITQSPKYLFRKEGQNVTLSCEQNLNHDAMYWYRQDPGQGLRLIYYSQIVNDFQKGDIAEGYSVSREKKESFPLTVTSAQKNPTAFYLCASSGRFTTGELFFGEGSRLTVL.

The rearrangement links TRBV27 to TRBJ1-6; D is unresolved. The V end was cut by 5 bases, the J end by 5 bases, with 13 bases between. Germline CDR1 and CDR2: MNHEY and SMNVEV (reference sequence). The CDR3 runs to 15 residues. Here the CDR3 reads CASSPRAGDNSPLHF. The CDR3 DNA reads TGTGCCAGCAGTCCGAGGGCCGGGGATAATTCACCCCTCCACTTT.

The rearrangement joins TRBV20-1 to TRBJ2-5; possibly TRBD1 for D (6 bases). The CDR3 is 13 amino acids. V dropped 3 bases and J dropped 5 bases, with 13 bases sitting between them. CDR1 is DFQATT, CDR2 SNEGSKA, per germline (reference sequence). Here the CDR3 DNA reads TGCAGTGCTAGTGGACAGATTGGGGAGACCCAGTACTTC. This encodes CSASGQIGETQYF.

The chain has TRBV6-1 and TRBJ1-3, with D perhaps TRBD1 (5 bases). The germline CDR1 and CDR2 sequences are MNHNS and SASEGT. V lost 4 bases and J lost 0, with 13 bases in between. The CDR3 length is 16 residues. The CDR3 loop is CASSALGGTSGNTIYF. DNA of the CDR3: TGTGCCAGCAGTGCGTTGGGGGGAACCTCTGGAAACACCATATATTTT.

CDR3 region: CSAIPNYGYTF. The CDR3, as DNA: TGCAGTGCTATTCCTAACTATGGCTACACCTTC. The rearrangement uses TRBV20-1 and TRBJ1-2, with D unclear. The V end lost 4 bases, the J end lost 0 bases, and 3 bases lay between the germline ends. Germline CDR1 is DFQATT and CDR2 is SNEGSKA (reference sequence). There are 11 residues in the CDR3.

This chain links TRBV7-2 with TRBJ2-3; 9 bases match TRBD1. Trimming cost V 6 bases and J 5 bases; bases outside gene matches: 6. This CDR3 contains 14 residues. Germline V lookup: CDR1 SGHTA, CDR2 FQGNSA. The CDR3 here is CASSTGGGGDTQYF. The CDR3 DNA sequence: TGTGCCAGCAGTACAGGGGGCGGCGGAGATACGCAGTATTTT.

The chain recombines TRBV29-1 with TRBJ2-5; no firm D call. Germline V lookup: CDR1 SQVTM, CDR2 ANQGSEA. V lost 4 bases and J 5 bases, leaving 14 bases between the germline ends. The length of the CDR3 is 13 residues. CDR3 in amino acids: CSVVFMVGETQYF. In nucleotides, the CDR3 is TGCAGCGTTGTATTTATGGTCGGTGAGACCCAGTACTTC.

The genes are TRBV21-1 and TRBJ2-3. TRBV21-1 is classified as a pseudogene. The CDR3 extends over 12 amino acids. The CDR3 nucleotides read TGTGCCAGCAGCATGGGCACAGATACGCAGTATTTT. It translates to CASSMGTDTQYF.

The rearrangement joins TRBV7-8 to TRBJ1-5; 7 bases fit TRBD1. CDR1 is SGHVS and CDR2 is FQNEAQ in the germline V gene. The trim removed 4 bases at V and 4 bases at J, leaving 1 base unmatched. This CDR3 is 13 amino acids long. CDR3 amino acids: CASSSGQNQPQHF. The CDR3 coding sequence is TGTGCCAGCAGCTCGGGACAGAATCAGCCCCAGCATTTT.

This chain joins TRBV27 and TRBJ2-3, with 10 bases matching TRBD1. The germline V gene encodes CDR1 MNHEY and CDR2 SMNVEV (reference sequence). The CDR3 is 14 amino acids. J lost 4 bases, V lost 3 bases, and 1 base had no gene match. The CDR3 coding sequence is TGTGCCAGCAGTTTGACAGGGGGCCCAGATACGCAGTATTTT. Amino acids: CASSLTGGPDTQYF.

V and J are TRBV28 and TRBJ2-6, with 8 bases aligning to TRBD1. The CDR3 has 15 residues. Germline CDR1 reads MDHEN; CDR2 reads SYDVKM. Trimming at V came to 4 bases and at J to 3 bases, leaving 2 bases not matched to a gene. The CDR3 nucleotides read TGTGCCAGCAGTTCGACAGGGGTTGGGGCCAACGTCCTGACTTTC. Translation gives CASSSTGVGANVLTF.

This chain joins TRBV11-2 and TRBJ2-7; a weak D match, TRBD1 (5 bases). Trimming took 3 bases from V and 7 from J, leaving 16 bases between them. The germline V gene encodes CDR1 SGHAT and CDR2 FQNNGV. This CDR3 spans 14 amino acids. CDR3 coding DNA: TGTGCCAGCAGCTTCGCAGGGAAAAATGGGGAGCAGTACTTC. It codes for CASSFAGKNGEQYF.

The genes are TRBV11-3 and TRBJ2-5, with 9 bases that match TRBD2. CDR3 length equals 17 residues. The germline V gene has CDR1 SGHNT and CDR2 YENEEA. The trim removed 0 bases at V and 2 bases at J, leaving 7 bases unmatched. Here the CDR3 reads CASSLDWASGEQETQYF. CDR3 DNA: TGTGCCAGCAGCTTAGATTGGGCTAGCGGGGAACAAGAGACCCAGTACTTC.

With regard to this clone: The same CDR3 also results from other DNA sequences found in this sample. This chain connects TRBV12-3 or TRBV12-4 to TRBJ1-2, with 8 bases that match TRBD1. With 6 bases clipped from V and 8 bases from J, the junction kept 5 bases outside the gene matches. The CDR3 length is 12 residues. In DNA, the CDR3 is TGTGCCAGCAGCAGACAGGGGTACGGCTACACCTTC. Translated: CASSRQGYGYTF.

Points on this clone: Distinct nucleotide sequences in the sample also encode this CDR3. This sequence joins TRBV30 and TRBJ1-3; D is unclear. V lost 4 bases, J lost 0 bases, and 7 bases lay in between. Germline loops: CDR1 GTSNPN, CDR2 SVGIG (reference sequence). This CDR3 contains 13 residues. The CDR3 region has the DNA TGTGCCTGGAAAGGGCTCTCTGGAAACACCATATATTTT. Protein sequence: CAWKGLSGNTIYF.

This clone was detected once. The J gene is TRBJ2-3, the V gene TRBV11-3; 12 positions agree with TRBD2. With V trimmed by 4 bases and J by 6 bases, 8 bases remained unmatched. The CDR3 covers 16 residues. Germline values: CDR1 SGHNT, CDR2 YENEEA. The CDR3 nucleotides are TGTGCCAGCAGCTCAAATGGCCTAGCGGGAGGGGATACGCAGTATTTT. Amino acid sequence: CASSSNGLAGGDTQYF.

This chain links TRBV10-1 with TRBJ2-7, with a possible D match to TRBD2 (5 bases). This CDR3 region has 13 residues. The V end was cut by 2 bases, the J end by 3 bases, with 8 bases between. The germline CDR1 and CDR2 sequences are WNHNN and SYGVQD (reference sequence). The CDR3 nucleotides read TGCGCCAGCAGTGAGGGACTGAGCTACGAGCAGTACTTC. This encodes CASSEGLSYEQYF.

V is TRBV6-5 and J is TRBJ1-3; D call uncertain. The V and J ends lost 7 bases and 0 bases respectively, with 4 bases between them. The germline V gene has CDR1 MNHEY and CDR2 SVGAGI. The CDR3 extends over 12 amino acids. The DNA for the CDR3 is TGTGCCAGCACATACTCTGGAAACACCATATATTTT. It encodes CASTYSGNTIYF.

J is TRBJ2-2 and V is TRBV28; 14 bases fit TRBD2. The germline CDR1 and CDR2 sequences are MDHEN and SYDVKM. The CDR3 runs to 18 residues. With V trimmed by 7 bases and J by 0 bases, 7 bases remained unmatched. Here the CDR3 DNA reads TGTGCCAGCATCCCGGGGACTAGCGGGAGACCGAACACCGGGGAGCTGTTTTTT. The encoded protein is CASIPGTSGRPNTGELFF. Complete variable domain (other parts from reference TRBV28 and TRBJ2-2): DVKVTQSSRYLVKRTGEKVFLECVQDMDHENMFWYRQDPGLGLRLIYFSYDVKMKEKGDIPEGYSVSREKKERFSLILESASTNQTSMYLCASIPGTSGRPNTGELFFGEGSRLTVL.

This rearrangement joins TRBV5-6 to TRBJ2-3; D perhaps matches TRBD2 (7 bases). The CDR3 contains 15 residues. The V end was cut by 7 bases, the J end by 2 bases, with 17 bases between. CDR1 is SGHDT, CDR2 YYEEEE, per germline. CDR3 amino acids: CASRRWGGHTDTQYF. CDR3 in DNA: TGTGCCAGCCGTCGCTGGGGGGGGCACACAGATACGCAGTATTTT.

The chain couples TRBV30 to TRBJ2-1, with TRBD1 identical over 10 bases. Germline V gives CDR1 GTSNPN, CDR2 SVGIG (reference sequence). The CDR3 consists of 16 residues. V trimming: 4 bases; J trimming: 1 base; junction bases outside the gene matches: 7. The CDR3 is CAWTGLGQGSYNEQFF. CDR3 DNA: TGTGCCTGGACCGGTCTGGGACAGGGGTCCTACAATGAGCAGTTCTTC.

Only one count was recorded for this clone. This chain links TRBV7-3 with TRBJ2-5; no firm D call. Per germline, CDR1 SGHTA and CDR2 FQGTGA. V gave up 2 bases and J gave up 0 bases, with 10 bases separating them. The CDR3 covers 15 residues. This chain's CDR3 is CASSLSPGHQETQYF. The CDR3 DNA reads as TGTGCCAGCAGCTTATCCCCCGGACACCAAGAGACCCAGTACTTC.

The chain carries TRBV5-6 and TRBJ2-7, with a weak D call TRBD2 (5 bases). V was shortened by 0 bases and J by 6 bases, with 7 bases between the two germline ends. Germline V gene lookup returns CDR1 SGHDT and CDR2 YYEEEE. This CDR3 spans 12 amino acids. In DNA, the CDR3 is TGTGCCAGCAGCTTGGCGGGGTCCGAGCAGTACTTC. Translating it yields CASSLAGSEQYF.

This clone has just one count. The chain employs TRBV6-5 and TRBJ2-1; TRBD2 matches at 8 bases. CDR3 length equals 14 residues. In germline, CDR1 is MNHEY, CDR2 SVGAGI. Trimming at V came to 6 bases and at J to 2 bases, leaving 3 bases not matched to a gene. In DNA form, the CDR3 reads TGTGCCAGCAGAAGAGCGGGAGCCTACAATGAGCAGTTCTTC. Translated, it gives CASRRAGAYNEQFF.